A selection of T cell receptor beta chains follows, all from one sample in a study of blood T cell repertoires in COVID-19. The assay was immunoSEQ multiplex PCR, and TCRdb's table has in-frame clones only and misses some. The sample lists about 180,000 clones, less than 90% seen once, with around 1.3% in the top ten. The sequencing sample was made of PBMCs or T cells enriched from blood (not recorded which). The origin of the receptors is a human donor with acute COVID-19. The donor label of this sample is uncertain. Both conserved end residues are part of each CDR3. D genes are given only for firm matches. The size field is filled for only some rows; it gives once, few, many or a size class.

J | V | size | D | DNA | CDR3
TRBJ2-5 | TRBV14 | . | . | TGTGCCAGCAGCCAAGGACTAGGGGTGGAGACCCAGTACTTC | CASSQGLGVETQYF
TRBJ2-2 | TRBV12-5 | . | . | TGTGCTAGTGGTTTGGTAATCAGTGCCGACACCGGGGAGCTGTTTTTT | CASGLVISADTGELFF
TRBJ1-2 | TRBV11-2 | once | . | TGTGCCAGCACCAAACTTCAGGGGCCCCTCTATGGCTACACCTTC | CASTKLQGPLYGYTF
TRBJ2-7 | TRBV7-9 | . | . | TGTGCCAGCAGCTTAGTAGGGGCCTACGAGCAGTACTTC | CASSLVGAYEQYF
TRBJ2-2 | TRBV5-1 | few | TRBD1 | TGCGCCAGCAGCCAGGGGGCCGGGGAGCTGTTTTTT | CASSQGAGELFF
TRBJ1-2 | TRBV27 | . | TRBD1 | TGTGCCAGCCGTGACAGGGGAAGAGGCTACACCTTC | CASRDRGRGYTF
TRBJ1-2 | TRBV4-2 | . | . | TGTGCCAGCAGCCAAGAAAGCCTTAATGGCTACACCTTC | CASSQESLNGYTF
TRBJ2-7 | TRBV5-8 | few | TRBD1 | TGTGCCAGCAGCCAGGGACAGACGGCCTACGAGCAGTACTTC | CASSQGQTAYEQYF
TRBJ2-1 | TRBV21-1 | . | . | TGTGCCAGCAGCAAAGTAGGCCGGACAGGGGGACCCTTAGGCTCCCTCAATGAGCAGTTCTTC | CASSKVGRTGGPLGSLNEQFF
TRBJ1-2 | TRBV24-1 | . | . | TGTGCCACCAGTCTCGGACAGAACTATGGCTACACCTTC | CATSLGQNYGYTF
TRBJ1-6 | TRBV19 | . | TRBD1 | TGTGCCACGCGGGACTCGGGGACAGGGAGGACCTATAATTCACCCCTCCACTTT | CATRDSGTGRTYNSPLHF
TRBJ1-6 | TRBV19 | . | . | TGTGCCAGTAGTATCCTACTCGTATCTGCATCCTATAATTCACCCCTCCACTTT | CASSILLVSASYNSPLHF
TRBJ2-1 | TRBV23-1 | . | . | TGCGCCAGCAGTCTTGAGTGCGGGGCCCAACATGAGCAGTTCTTC | CASSLECGAQHEQFF
TRBJ1-2 | TRBV5-4 | . | . | TGTGCCAGCAGCCCAAGGGGCACGGGCTTCGGGGGCTACACCTTC | CASSPRGTGFGGYTF
TRBJ1-2 | TRBV6-5 | . | TRBD1 | TGTGCCAGCAGTTACACAAGGACAGGGGGGGATGGCTACACCTTC | CASSYTRTGGDGYTF
TRBJ2-7 | TRBV6-2/TRBV6-3 | once | . | TGTGCCAGCAGTTACGGCCTCTCCTACGAGCAGTACTTC | CASSYGLSYEQYF
TRBJ2-7 | TRBV7-9 | . | . | TGTGCCAGCAGCTTACCAGGATCCTACGAGCAGTACTTC | CASSLPGSYEQYF
TRBJ2-1 | TRBV24-1 | . | TRBD2 | TGTGCCACCTGTGCGGGAGGGGAATTCTACAATGAGCAGTTCTTC | CATCAGGEFYNEQFF
TRBJ1-2 | TRBV5-1 | . | TRBD1 | TGCGCCAGCAGCTTGGCTGGACAGGGCGGAGATGGCTACACCTTC | CASSLAGQGGDGYTF
TRBJ2-2 | TRBV6-4 | . | . | TGTGCCAGCAGGCCCGGGGGGCGGACCGGGGAGCTGTTTTTT | CASRPGGRTGELFF
TRBJ1-2 | TRBV5-6 | . | TRBD1 | TGTGCCAGCAGCTACCCGGGACAGGGCTATGGCTACACCTTC | CASSYPGQGYGYTF
TRBJ2-6 | TRBV3-1/TRBV3-2 | . | . | TGTGCCAGCAGCCAAAAGCGGCAGGGGTACGCCTCTGGGGCCAACGTCCTGACTTTC | CASSQKRQGYASGANVLTF
TRBJ2-3 | TRBV7-2 | . | TRBD2 | TGTGCCAGCAGCATAAACCCGGGAGGACACCGTAGCACAGATACGCAGTATTTT | CASSINPGGHRSTDTQYF
TRBJ1-1 | TRBV5-1 | . | . | TGCGCCAGCAGCTCTGGGGGCGGGGGCAGTGAAGCTTTCTTT | CASSSGGGGSEAFF
TRBJ1-2 | TRBV7-2 | few | TRBD1 | TGTGCCAGCAGCTCCCGGGACAGGGGCGTCTATGGCTACACCTTC | CASSSRDRGVYGYTF
TRBJ2-7 | TRBV28 | . | TRBD1 | TGTGCCAGCAGTTGGCCGGGACAGGGGGCGGTTGGCTACGAGCAGTACTTC | CASSWPGQGAVGYEQYF
TRBJ1-5 | TRBV7-2 | . | . | TGTGCCAGCAGCTTCGGACAGTGGCAGCCCCAGCATTTT | CASSFGQWQPQHF
TRBJ1-2 | TRBV7-9 | . | . | TGTGCCAGCAGTTTAGGGGGGCCCCTATATGGCTACACCTTC | CASSLGGPLYGYTF
TRBJ1-3 | TRBV10-3 | few | TRBD1 | TGTGCCATCAGGCCACAGGGGGCCTTCTCTGGAAACACCATATATTTT | CAIRPQGAFSGNTIYF
TRBJ2-4 | TRBV5-4 | . | . | TGTGCCAGCAGCTTGAACAGGGAGAGGAAGGACATTCAGTACTTC | CASSLNRERKDIQYF
TRBJ2-1 | TRBV5-8 | . | TRBD2 | TGTGCCAGCAGCCGGGGGACTAGCGGGGGCCCTTACAATGAGCAGTTCTTC | CASSRGTSGGPYNEQFF
TRBJ2-5 | TRBV5-1 | . | TRBD2 | TGCGCCAGCAGCCCGAACTGGACTAGTCTAAAACAAGAGACCCAGTACTTC | CASSPNWTSLKQETQYF
TRBJ1-2 | TRBV4-2 | . | . | TGTGCCAGCAGCCAAGAGGCGGTAACTGTTCGGGGCTACACCTTC | CASSQEAVTVRGYTF
TRBJ2-7 | TRBV7-9 | once | . | TGTGCCAGCAGCTTGTGGGGAGGACCCTCCTACGAGCAGTACTTC | CASSLWGGPSYEQYF
TRBJ1-2 | TRBV5-8 | . | . | TGTGCCAGCAGCTTTGCCCAACCGCTAAGGGAGGAGTCTGGCTACACCTTC | CASSFAQPLREESGYTF
TRBJ2-1 | TRBV29-1 | once | TRBD2 | TGCAGCGTTGAAGACCCGACTAGCGGGGGGCTTAACAATGAGCAGTTCTTC | CSVEDPTSGGLNNEQFF
TRBJ1-1 | TRBV5-5 | . | TRBD1 | TGTGCCAGCAGCTCCCCGACAGGGGGCTTTACTGAAGCTTTCTTT | CASSSPTGGFTEAFF
TRBJ1-4 | TRBV30 | . | . | TGTGCCTGGAGTGTGAGGCTGGCAATGGAAAAACTGTTTTTT | CAWSVRLAMEKLFF
TRBJ1-5 | TRBV7-2 | . | . | TGTGCCAGCTCAGGGATCAGCGATCAGCCCCAGCATTTT | CASSGISDQPQHF
TRBJ1-2 | TRBV19 | . | . | TGTGCCAGTAGTATCGGTATTCGGAGGGGCTACACCTTC | CASSIGIRRGYTF
TRBJ2-1 | TRBV27 | . | . | TGTGCCAGCAGTCACAGGGTGTCGGGCTACAATGAGCAGTTCTTC | CASSHRVSGYNEQFF
TRBJ1-4 | TRBV7-2 | . | TRBD1 | TGTGCCAGCAGCTTAGGGGGGACAGGGGGCAGGAAACTGTTTTTT | CASSLGGTGGRKLFF
TRBJ2-5 | TRBV27 | . | TRBD2 | TGTGCCAGCGGTGACGGGAGGTGGGAGACCCAGTACTTC | CASGDGRWETQYF
TRBJ1-1 | TRBV10-3 | . | . | TGTGCCATCAGTGAGCTTGAGGGGAACACTGAAGCTTTCTTT | CAISELEGNTEAFF
TRBJ2-7 | TRBV27 | . | . | TGTGCCAGCAGCTTAGGACAGTCTACCGAGCAGTACTTC | CASSLGQSTEQYF
TRBJ2-1 | TRBV30 | . | TRBD1 | TGTGCCTGGAGTATTTCGACAGGGGGCCTCTACAATGAGCAGTTCTTC | CAWSISTGGLYNEQFF
TRBJ1-5 | TRBV30 | . | . | TGTGCCTGGAGTGTACAGGGAAATCAGCCCCAGCATTTT | CAWSVQGNQPQHF
TRBJ1-1 | TRBV19 | . | . | TGTGCCAGTAGTCCCCAAAGAGGGGGTGGCACTGAAGCTTTCTTT | CASSPQRGGGTEAFF
TRBJ2-3 | TRBV14 | . | . | TGTGCCAGCAGCCAAGGAACCGGCCGCGGCATGCGGACAGATACGCAGTATTTT | CASSQGTGRGMRTDTQYF
TRBJ1-1 | TRBV6-4 | . | TRBD1 | TGTGCCAGCAGGGCATCCAGGGGGTCGAACACTGAAGCTTTCTTT | CASRASRGSNTEAFF
TRBJ2-3 | TRBV5-4 | . | . | TGTGCCAGCAGCCCCAGCGGAGCTCGGCCAGATACGCAGTATTTT | CASSPSGARPDTQYF
TRBJ2-1 | TRBV6-2/TRBV6-3 | . | . | TGTGCCAGCAGTTTTGCCCGGGTTAGTGAGCAGTTCTTC | CASSFARVSEQFF
TRBJ2-3 | TRBV9 | . | . | TGTGCCAGCAGCGTAGTGTCTAGCACCGATACGCAGTATTTT | CASSVVSSTDTQYF
TRBJ2-5 | TRBV5-1 | . | . | TGCGCCAGCAGCTTGGGAGACTACTCGAAAGAGACCCAGTACTTC | CASSLGDYSKETQYF
TRBJ2-7 | TRBV7-9 | . | . | TGTGCCAGCAGCTTATCCCAGGGCGTAATTTACGAGCAGTACTTC | CASSLSQGVIYEQYF
TRBJ2-5 | TRBV5-1 | . | TRBD1 | TGCGCCAGCAGCTCGGGCCTTTCTGGGACAGGGGGCCGCGAGACCCAGTACTTC | CASSSGLSGTGGRETQYF
TRBJ2-1 | TRBV6-2/TRBV6-3 | . | . | TGTGCCAGCAGTTACGGAATAGGGGTAATGGGTGAGCAGTTCTTC | CASSYGIGVMGEQFF
TRBJ1-2 | TRBV27 | . | TRBD1 | TGTGCCAGCAGTTTATCTCGGACAGGGGGATTGGGCTACACCTTC | CASSLSRTGGLGYTF
TRBJ1-1 | TRBV6-5 | . | TRBD1 | TGTGCCAGCAGGGCCCGGGACAGGCTCGCTTTCTTT | CASRARDRLAFF